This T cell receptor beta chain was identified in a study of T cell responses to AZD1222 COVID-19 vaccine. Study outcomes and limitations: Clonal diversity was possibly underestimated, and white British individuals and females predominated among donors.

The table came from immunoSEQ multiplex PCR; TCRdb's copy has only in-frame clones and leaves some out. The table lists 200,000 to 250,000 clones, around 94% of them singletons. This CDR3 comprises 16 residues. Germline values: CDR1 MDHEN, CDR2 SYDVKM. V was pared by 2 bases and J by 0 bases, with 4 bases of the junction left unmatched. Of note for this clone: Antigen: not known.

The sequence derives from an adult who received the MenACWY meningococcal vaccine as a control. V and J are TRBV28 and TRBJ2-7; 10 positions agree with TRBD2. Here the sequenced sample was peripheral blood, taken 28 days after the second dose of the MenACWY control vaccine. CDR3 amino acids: CASSLSGRAFSYEQYF. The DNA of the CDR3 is TGTGCCAGCAGTTTAAGCGGGAGGGCTTTCTCCTACGAGCAGTACTTC. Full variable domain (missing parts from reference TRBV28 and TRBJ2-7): DVKVTQSSRYLVKRTGEKVFLECVQDMDHENMFWYRQDPGLGLRLIYFSYDVKMKEKGDIPEGYSVSREKKERFSLILESASTNQTSMYLCASSLSGRAFSYEQYFGPGTRLTVT.